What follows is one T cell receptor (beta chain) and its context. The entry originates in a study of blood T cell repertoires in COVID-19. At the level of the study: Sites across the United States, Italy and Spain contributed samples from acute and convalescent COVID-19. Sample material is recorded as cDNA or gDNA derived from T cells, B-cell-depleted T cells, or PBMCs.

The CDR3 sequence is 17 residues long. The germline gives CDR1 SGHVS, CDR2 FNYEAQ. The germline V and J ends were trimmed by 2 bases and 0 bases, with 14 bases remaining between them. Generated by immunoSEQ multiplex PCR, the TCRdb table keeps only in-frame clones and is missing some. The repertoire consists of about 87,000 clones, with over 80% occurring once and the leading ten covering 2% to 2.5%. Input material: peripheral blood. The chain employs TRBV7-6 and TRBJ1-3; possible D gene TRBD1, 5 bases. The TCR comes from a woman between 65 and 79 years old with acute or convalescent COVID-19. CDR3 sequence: CASSLLPGGPSGNTIYF. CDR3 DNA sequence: TGTGCCAGCAGCTTACTCCCGGGGGGACCCTCTGGAAACACCATATATTTT. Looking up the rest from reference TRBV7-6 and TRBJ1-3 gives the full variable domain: GAGVSQSPRYKVTKRGQDVALRCDPISGHVSLYWYRQALGQGPEFLTYFNYEAQQDKSGLPNDRFSAERPEGSISTLTIQRTEQRDSAMYRCASSLLPGGPSGNTIYFGEGSWLTVV.